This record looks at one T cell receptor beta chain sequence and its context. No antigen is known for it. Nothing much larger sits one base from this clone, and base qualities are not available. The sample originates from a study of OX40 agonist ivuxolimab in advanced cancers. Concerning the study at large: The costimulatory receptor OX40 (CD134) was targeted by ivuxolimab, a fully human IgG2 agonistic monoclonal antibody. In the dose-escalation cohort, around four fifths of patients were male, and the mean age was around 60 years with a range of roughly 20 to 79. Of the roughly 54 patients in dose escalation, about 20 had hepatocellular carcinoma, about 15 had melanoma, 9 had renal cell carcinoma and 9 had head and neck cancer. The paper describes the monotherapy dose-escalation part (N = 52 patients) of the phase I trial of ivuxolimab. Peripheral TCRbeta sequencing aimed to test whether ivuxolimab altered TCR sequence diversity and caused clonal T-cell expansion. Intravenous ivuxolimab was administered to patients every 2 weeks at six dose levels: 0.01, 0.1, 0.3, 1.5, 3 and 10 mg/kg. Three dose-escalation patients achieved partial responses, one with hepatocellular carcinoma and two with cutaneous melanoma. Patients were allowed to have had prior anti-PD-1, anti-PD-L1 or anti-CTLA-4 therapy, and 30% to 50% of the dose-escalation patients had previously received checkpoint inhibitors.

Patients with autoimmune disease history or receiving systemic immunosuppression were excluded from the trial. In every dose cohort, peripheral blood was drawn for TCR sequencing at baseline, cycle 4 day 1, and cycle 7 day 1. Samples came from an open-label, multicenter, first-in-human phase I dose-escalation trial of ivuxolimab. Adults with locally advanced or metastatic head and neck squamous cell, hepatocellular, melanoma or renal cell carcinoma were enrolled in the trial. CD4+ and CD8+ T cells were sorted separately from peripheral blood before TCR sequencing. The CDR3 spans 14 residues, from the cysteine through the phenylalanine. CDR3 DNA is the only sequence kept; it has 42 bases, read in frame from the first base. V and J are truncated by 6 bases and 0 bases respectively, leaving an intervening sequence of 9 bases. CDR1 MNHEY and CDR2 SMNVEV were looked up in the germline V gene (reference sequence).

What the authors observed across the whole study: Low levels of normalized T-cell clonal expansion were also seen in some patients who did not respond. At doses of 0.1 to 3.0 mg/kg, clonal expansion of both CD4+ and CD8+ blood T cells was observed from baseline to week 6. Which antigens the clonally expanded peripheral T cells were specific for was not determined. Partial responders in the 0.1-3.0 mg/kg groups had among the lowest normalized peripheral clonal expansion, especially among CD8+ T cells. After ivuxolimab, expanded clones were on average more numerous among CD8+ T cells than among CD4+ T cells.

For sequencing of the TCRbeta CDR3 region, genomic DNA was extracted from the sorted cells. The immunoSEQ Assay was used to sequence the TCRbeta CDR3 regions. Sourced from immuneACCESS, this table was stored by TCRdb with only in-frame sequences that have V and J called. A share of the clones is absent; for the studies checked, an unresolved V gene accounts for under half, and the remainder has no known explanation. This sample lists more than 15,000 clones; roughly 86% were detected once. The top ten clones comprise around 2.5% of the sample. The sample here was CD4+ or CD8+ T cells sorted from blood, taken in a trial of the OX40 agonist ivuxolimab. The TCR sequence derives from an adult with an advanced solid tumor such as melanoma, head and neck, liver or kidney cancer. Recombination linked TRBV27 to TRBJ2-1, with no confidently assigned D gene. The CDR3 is CASSPGFSYNEQFF. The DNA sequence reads TGTGCCAGCAGCCCGGGCTTCTCCTACAATGAGCAGTTCTTC.